This T cell receptor (beta chain) appears in the sequencing data of a study of early T cells in non-severe SARS-CoV-2 infection. Study at large: Whole-blood bulk RNA, unsorted, was sequenced, and chains were unpaired. Study-wide results and caveats: The matching step, a VDJdb search, favored anti-spike CD8 responses and missed private and CD4 specificities.

Trimming cost V 0 bases and J 10 bases, with 22 bases left between them. Germline V gene lookup returns CDR1 DFQATT and CDR2 SNEGSKA (reference sequence). The CDR3 has 16 residues. This clonotype was seen repeatedly, ten times or more. Its specificity is not known. Researchers tagged individual cDNA molecules with unique molecular identifiers. TCRdb used MiXCR to reprocess the 5' RACE reads, holding one entry per CDR3 protein. Of roughly 25,000 distinct CDR3 sequences in the sample, around 4% were seen once. The chain links TRBV20-1 to TRBJ2-1, with D maybe TRBD1 (7 bases). The TCR sequence derives from an adult who was a healthcare worker with PCR-confirmed SARS-CoV-2 infection or an uninfected control (not recorded which). Sequencing was performed on whole blood. CDR3 protein: CSARDPQGDLAGEQFF. The CDR3, as DNA: TGCAGTGCTAGAGATCCTCAGGGGGACTTGGCAGGGGAGCAGTTCTTC.